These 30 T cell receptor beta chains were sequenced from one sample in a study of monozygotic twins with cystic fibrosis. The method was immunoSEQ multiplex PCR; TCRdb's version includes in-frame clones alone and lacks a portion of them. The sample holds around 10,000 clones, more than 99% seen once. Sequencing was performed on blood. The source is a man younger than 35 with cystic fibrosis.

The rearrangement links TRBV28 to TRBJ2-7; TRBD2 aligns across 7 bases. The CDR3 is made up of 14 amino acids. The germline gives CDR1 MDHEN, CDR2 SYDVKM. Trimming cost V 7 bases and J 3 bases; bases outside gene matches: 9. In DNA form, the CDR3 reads TGTGCCAGCACCCCAAGCGGCGGGGGCTACGAGCAGTACTTC. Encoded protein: CASTPSGGGYEQYF.

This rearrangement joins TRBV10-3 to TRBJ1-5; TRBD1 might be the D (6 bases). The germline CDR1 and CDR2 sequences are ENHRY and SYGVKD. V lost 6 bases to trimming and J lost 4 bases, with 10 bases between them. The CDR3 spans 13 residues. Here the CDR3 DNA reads TGTGCCATCAGATCAGGGGATAATCAGCCCCAGCATTTT. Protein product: CAIRSGDNQPQHF.

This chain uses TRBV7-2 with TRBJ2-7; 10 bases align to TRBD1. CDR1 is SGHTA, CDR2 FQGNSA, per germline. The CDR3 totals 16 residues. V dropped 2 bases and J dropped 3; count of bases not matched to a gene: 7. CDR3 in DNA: TGTGCCAGCAGCTTACGGGGCGGACAGGGGGTCTACGAGCAGTACTTC. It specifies CASSLRGGQGVYEQYF. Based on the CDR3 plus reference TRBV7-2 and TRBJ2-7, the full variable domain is GAGVSQSPSNKVTEKGKDVELRCDPISGHTALYWYRQSLGQGLEFLIYFQGNSAPDKSGLPSDRFSAERTGGSVSTLTIQRTQQEDSAVYLCASSLRGGQGVYEQYFGPGTRLTVT.

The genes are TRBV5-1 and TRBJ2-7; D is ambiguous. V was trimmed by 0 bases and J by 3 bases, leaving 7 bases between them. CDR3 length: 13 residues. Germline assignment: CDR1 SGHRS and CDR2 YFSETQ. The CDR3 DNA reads TGCGCCAGCAGCTTGGGGCCCCTCTACGAGCAGTACTTC. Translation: CASSLGPLYEQYF.

CDR3 sequence (DNA): TGTGCCAGCAGTGAAGGCGGGTCAAAACGCCTAGGAGGCTACACCTTC. Encoded protein: CASSEGGSKRLGGYTF. The chain employs TRBV2 and TRBJ1-2; no firm D call. Germline CDR1 reads SNHLY; CDR2 reads FYNNEI. Trimming left V 1 base short and J 8 bases short, with 20 bases between. CDR3 length: 16 residues.

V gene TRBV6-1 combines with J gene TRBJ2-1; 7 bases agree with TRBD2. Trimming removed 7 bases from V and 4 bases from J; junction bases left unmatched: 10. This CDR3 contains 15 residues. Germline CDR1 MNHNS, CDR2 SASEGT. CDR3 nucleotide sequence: TGTGCCAGCATAGGGAGGGGTGACCCATACAATGAGCAGTTCTTC. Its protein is CASIGRGDPYNEQFF.

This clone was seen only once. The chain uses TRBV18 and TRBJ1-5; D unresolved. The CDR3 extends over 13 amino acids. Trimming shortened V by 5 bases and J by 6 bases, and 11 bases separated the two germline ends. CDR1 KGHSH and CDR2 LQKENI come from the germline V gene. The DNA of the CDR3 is TGTGCCAGCTCAGCCGGGAGTAGTCAGCCCCAGCATTTT. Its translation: CASSAGSSQPQHF.

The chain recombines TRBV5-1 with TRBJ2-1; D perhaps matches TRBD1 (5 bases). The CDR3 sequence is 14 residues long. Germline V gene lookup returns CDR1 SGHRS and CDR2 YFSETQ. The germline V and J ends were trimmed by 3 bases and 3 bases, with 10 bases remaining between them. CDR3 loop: CASSSDSYYNEQFF. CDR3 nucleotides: TGCGCCAGCAGCTCCGACAGTTACTACAATGAGCAGTTCTTC.

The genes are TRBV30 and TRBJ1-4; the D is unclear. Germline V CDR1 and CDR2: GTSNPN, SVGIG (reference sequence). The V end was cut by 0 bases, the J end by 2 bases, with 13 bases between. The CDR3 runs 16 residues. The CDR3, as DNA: TGTGCCTGGAGTGTGCAGAAGGGTGCGACTAATGAAAAACTGTTTTTT. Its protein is CAWSVQKGATNEKLFF.

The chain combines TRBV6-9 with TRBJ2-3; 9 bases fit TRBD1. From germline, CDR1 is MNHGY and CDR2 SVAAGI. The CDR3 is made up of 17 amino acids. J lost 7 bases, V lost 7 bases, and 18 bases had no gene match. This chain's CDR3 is CASNILQGARVGHTQYF. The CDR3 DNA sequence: TGTGCCAGCAACATCCTACAGGGGGCTAGGGTGGGTCATACGCAGTATTTT.

Here the CDR3 DNA reads TGTGCCAGCAGCTTGTCGGGGAGGCTTACCTCCTACGAGCAGTACTTC. Protein: CASSLSGRLTSYEQYF. The chain has TRBV5-6 and TRBJ2-7, with a tentative D call TRBD2 (6 bases). Germline V gene lookup returns CDR1 SGHDT and CDR2 YYEEEE. V was shortened by 1 base and J by 0 bases, with 14 bases between the two germline ends. This CDR3 contains 16 residues. Full variable domain (outside the CDR3, taken from reference TRBV5-6 and TRBJ2-7): DAGVTQSPTHLIKTRGQQVTLRCSPKSGHDTVSWYQQALGQGPQFIFQYYEEEERQRGNFPDRFSGHQFPNYSSELNVNALLLGDSALYLCASSLSGRLTSYEQYFGPGTRLTVT.

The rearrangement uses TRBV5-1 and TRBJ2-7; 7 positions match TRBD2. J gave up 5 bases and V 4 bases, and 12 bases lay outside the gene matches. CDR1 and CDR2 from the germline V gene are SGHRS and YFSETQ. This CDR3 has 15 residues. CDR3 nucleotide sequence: TGCGCCAGCAGCAGGACTAGATCCCTCTCGCACGAGCAGTACTTC. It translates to CASSRTRSLSHEQYF.

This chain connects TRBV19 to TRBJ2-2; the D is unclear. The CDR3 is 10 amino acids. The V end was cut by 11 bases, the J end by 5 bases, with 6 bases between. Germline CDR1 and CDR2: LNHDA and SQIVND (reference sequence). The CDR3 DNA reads TGTGCCGTAGGAACCGGGGAGCTGTTTTTT. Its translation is CAVGTGELFF.

The CDR3 loop is CASSEDMGEKLFF. CDR3 nucleotide sequence: TGTGCCAGCAGTGAGGACATGGGTGAAAAACTGTTTTTT. J is TRBJ1-4 and V is TRBV6-5, with D possibly matching TRBD1 (5 bases). V was pared by 5 bases and J by 7 bases, with 11 bases between. The germline V gene has CDR1 MNHEY and CDR2 SVGAGI. The CDR3 is made up of 13 amino acids.

The CDR3 coding sequence is TGTGCCAGCAGTGAATGGTCCGGAAATGAGCAGTTCTTC. Its translation is CASSEWSGNEQFF. V usage is TRBV25-1 and J usage is TRBJ2-1; D not resolved. Per the germline V gene, CDR1 is MGHDK and CDR2 is SYGVNS. CDR3 length: 13 residues. V dropped 1 base and J dropped 7 bases, with 8 bases sitting between them.

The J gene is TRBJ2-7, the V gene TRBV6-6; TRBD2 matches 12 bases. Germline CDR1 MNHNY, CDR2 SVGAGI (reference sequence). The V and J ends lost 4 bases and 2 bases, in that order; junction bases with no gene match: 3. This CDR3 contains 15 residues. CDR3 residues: CASSSGLAGPYEQYF. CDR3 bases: TGTGCCAGCAGTTCGGGACTAGCGGGTCCCTACGAGCAGTACTTC.

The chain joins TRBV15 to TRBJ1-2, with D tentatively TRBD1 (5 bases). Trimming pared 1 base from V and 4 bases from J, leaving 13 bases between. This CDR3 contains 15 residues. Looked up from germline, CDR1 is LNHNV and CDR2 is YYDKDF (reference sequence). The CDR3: CATSRAVRGGYGYTF. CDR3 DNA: TGTGCCACCAGCAGAGCCGTTAGGGGAGGCTATGGCTACACCTTC.

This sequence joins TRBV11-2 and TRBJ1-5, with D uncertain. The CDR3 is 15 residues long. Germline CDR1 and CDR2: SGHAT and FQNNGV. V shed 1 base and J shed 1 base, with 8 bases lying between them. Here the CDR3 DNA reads TGTGCCAGCAGCTTAGGTTCCGGGAGCAATCAGCCCCAGCATTTT. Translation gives CASSLGSGSNQPQHF.

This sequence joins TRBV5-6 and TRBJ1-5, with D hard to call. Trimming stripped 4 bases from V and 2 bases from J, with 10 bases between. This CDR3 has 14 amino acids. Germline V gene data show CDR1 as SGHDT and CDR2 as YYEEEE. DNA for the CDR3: TGTGCCAGCAGCCAAAGACGGGGCAATCAGCCCCAGCATTTT. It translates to CASSQRRGNQPQHF.

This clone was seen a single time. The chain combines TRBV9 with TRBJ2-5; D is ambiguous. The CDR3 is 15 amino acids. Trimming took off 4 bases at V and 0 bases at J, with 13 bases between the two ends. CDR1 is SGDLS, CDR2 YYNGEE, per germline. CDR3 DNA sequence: TGTGCCAGCAGCTCTTTTAGCAGCTACCAAGAGACCCAGTACTTC. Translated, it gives CASSSFSSYQETQYF.

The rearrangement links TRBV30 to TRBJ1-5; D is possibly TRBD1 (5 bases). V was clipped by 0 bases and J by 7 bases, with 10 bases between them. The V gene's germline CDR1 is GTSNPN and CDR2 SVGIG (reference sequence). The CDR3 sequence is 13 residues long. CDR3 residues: CAWSVRGWQPQHF. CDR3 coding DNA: TGTGCCTGGAGTGTACGGGGGTGGCAGCCCCAGCATTTT. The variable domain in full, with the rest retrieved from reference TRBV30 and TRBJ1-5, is SQTIHQWPATLVQPVGSPLSLECTVEGTSNPNLYWYRQAAGRGLQLLFYSVGIGQISSEVPQNLSASRPQDRQFILSSKKLLLSDSGFYLCAWSVRGWQPQHFGDGTRLSIL.

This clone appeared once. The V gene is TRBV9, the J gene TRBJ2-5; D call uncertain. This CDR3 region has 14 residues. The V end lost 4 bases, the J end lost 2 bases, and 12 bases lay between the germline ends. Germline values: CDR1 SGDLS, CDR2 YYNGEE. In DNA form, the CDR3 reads TGTGCCAGCAGCCCCCGCGGCGGACAAGAGACCCAGTACTTC. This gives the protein CASSPRGGQETQYF.

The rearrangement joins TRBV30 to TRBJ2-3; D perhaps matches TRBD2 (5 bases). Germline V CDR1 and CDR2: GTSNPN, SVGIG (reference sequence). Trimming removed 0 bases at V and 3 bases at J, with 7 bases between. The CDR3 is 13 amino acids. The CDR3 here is CAWSVRGTDTQYF. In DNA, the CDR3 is TGTGCCTGGAGTGTCCGGGGTACAGATACGCAGTATTTT.

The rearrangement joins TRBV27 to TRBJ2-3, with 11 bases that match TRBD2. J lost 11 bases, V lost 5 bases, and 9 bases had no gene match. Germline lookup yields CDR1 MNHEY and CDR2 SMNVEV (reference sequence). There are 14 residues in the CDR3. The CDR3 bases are TGTGCCAGCAGTGCGGGACTAGCGGTAGGCGGGCAGTATTTT. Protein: CASSAGLAVGGQYF.

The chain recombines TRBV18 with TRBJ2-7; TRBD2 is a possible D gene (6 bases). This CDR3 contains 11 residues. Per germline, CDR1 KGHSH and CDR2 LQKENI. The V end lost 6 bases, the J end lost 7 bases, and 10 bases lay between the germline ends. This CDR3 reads CASSPREEQYF. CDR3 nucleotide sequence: TGTGCCAGCTCCCCCCGGGAGGAGCAGTACTTC. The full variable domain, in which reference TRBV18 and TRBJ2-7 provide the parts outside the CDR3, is NAGVMQNPRHLVRRRGQEARLRCSPMKGHSHVYWYRQLPEEGLKFMVYLQKENIIDESGMPKERFSAEFPKEGPSILRIQQVVRGDSAAYFCASSPREEQYFGPGTRLTVT.

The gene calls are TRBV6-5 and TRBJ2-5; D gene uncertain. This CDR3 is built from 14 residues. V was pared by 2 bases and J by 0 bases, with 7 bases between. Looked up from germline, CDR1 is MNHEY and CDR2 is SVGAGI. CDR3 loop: CASSYSGNQETQYF. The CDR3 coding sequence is TGTGCCAGCAGTTACAGTGGCAACCAAGAGACCCAGTACTTC.

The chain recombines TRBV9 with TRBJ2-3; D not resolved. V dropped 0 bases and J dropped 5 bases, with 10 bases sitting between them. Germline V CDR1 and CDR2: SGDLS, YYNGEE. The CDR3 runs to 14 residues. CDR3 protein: CASSVDPGRDTQYF. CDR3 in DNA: TGTGCCAGCAGCGTAGACCCTGGTCGAGATACGCAGTATTTT.

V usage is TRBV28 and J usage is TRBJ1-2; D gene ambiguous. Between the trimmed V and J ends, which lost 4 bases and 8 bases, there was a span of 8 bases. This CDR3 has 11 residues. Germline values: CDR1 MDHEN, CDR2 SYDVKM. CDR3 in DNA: TGTGCCAGCAGTTCCCCTAGGGGCTACACCTTC. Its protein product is CASSSPRGYTF.

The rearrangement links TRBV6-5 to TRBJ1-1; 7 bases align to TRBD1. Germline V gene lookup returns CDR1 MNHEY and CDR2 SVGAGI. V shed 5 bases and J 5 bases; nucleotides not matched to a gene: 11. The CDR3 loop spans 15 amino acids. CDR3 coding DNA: TGTGCCAGCAGTCCTACCCGACAGGGTGGTACTGAAGCTTTCTTT. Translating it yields CASSPTRQGGTEAFF.

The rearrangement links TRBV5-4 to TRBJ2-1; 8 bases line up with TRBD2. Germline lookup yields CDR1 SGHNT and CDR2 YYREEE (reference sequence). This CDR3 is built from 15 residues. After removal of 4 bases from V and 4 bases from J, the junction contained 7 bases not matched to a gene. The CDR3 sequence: CASSPGGSSYNEQFF. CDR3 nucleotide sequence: TGTGCCAGCAGCCCGGGGGGGTCGAGTTACAATGAGCAGTTCTTC. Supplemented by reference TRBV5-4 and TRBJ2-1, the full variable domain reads ETGVTQSPTHLIKTRGQQVTLRCSSQSGHNTVSWYQQALGQGPQFIFQYYREEENGRGNFPPRFSGLQFPNYSSELNVNALELDDSALYLCASSPGGSSYNEQFFGPGTRLTVL.